This entry describes one T cell receptor beta chain. Germline V gene sequence: CDR1 GTSNPN, CDR2 SVGIG (reference sequence). The CDR3 contains 16 residues. V trimming: 0 bases; J trimming: 2 bases; junction bases outside the gene matches: 5. The data were taken from a study of blood T cell repertoires in COVID-19. Authors' analysis steps: For nucleated cells, counts were estimated from reference gene primer amplification. The method was immunoSEQ multiplex PCR; TCRdb's version includes in-frame clones alone and lacks a portion of them. From that table come the V and J calls and clone size; the DNA was used to work out D and trimming. The repertoire holds some 24,000 clones, with less than 90% as singletons.

The sample consisted of peripheral blood. This TCR was sampled from a man aged 65 to 79 with COVID-19, enrolled during active disease. The J gene is TRBJ2-3, the V gene TRBV30; TRBD2 aligns across 10 bases. The DNA of the CDR3 is TGTGCCTGGAGTGTACGAAGCGGGAGGGTCACAGATACGCAGTATTTT. Residues: CAWSVRSGRVTDTQYF.